This TCR beta chain originates from a study of cytomegalovirus exposure and HLA in healthy donors. Study-wide findings and caveats: Sequencing artifact likely explains a cluster of highly shared sequence variants. The authors listed some 160 TCR beta chains as cytomegalovirus-associated. A later examination showed that TCR association rates differed by HLA locus, with DRB1 most and HLA-C fewest.

The V gene's germline CDR1 is SQVTM and CDR2 ANQGSEA. The length of the CDR3 is 14 residues. With 3 bases removed from V and 4 bases from J, the gap between germline ends came to 15 bases. Notes on this clone: What it binds is not known.

This PCR relied on a set of 60 Vbeta primers and 13 Jbeta primers. The data were produced by immunoSEQ multiplex PCR, yet TCRdb's version contains in-frame clones alone and is incomplete. The table lists under 200,000 clones, around 68% of them singletons, with roughly 1.5% in the top ten. This TCR was recovered from a man between 45 and 60 years old in good health and CMV-seronegative. The V and J genes are TRBV29-1 and TRBJ1-2; maybe TRBD1 (5 bases). Sequencing was done on a sample of PBMCs. In nucleotides, the CDR3 is TGCAGCGTTGATAGTCAGGGATGGGGCTATGGCTACACCTTC. It encodes CSVDSQGWGYGYTF.